The rows below give T cell receptor beta chains drawn from one sample of a study of cytomegalovirus exposure and HLA in healthy donors. Clones were read by immunoSEQ multiplex PCR, and TCRdb kept only the in-frame ones, dropping some. The sample has roughly 80,000 clones, roughly 93% seen once. The material sequenced was PBMCs. These receptors all come from a man younger than 40 in good health and CMV-seronegative. Each CDR3 is given with its conserved first and last residue. Fields, in order: CDR3 protein, D gene, V gene, J gene. D genes are given only for firm matches.

CASSWTSGSYEQFF,TRBD2,TRBV5-1,TRBJ2-1
CASSLVSPPTGMETQYF,TRBD1,TRBV7-6,TRBJ2-5
CASSDFAGTEAFF,.,TRBV7-6,TRBJ1-1
CASRRDRGVNQPQHF,TRBD1,TRBV6-5,TRBJ1-5
CASSLEKNQNEKLFF,.,TRBV7-9,TRBJ1-4
CASSSGLGNTGELFF,.,TRBV7-3,TRBJ2-2
CASSLLGGQGETQYF,.,TRBV5-4,TRBJ2-5
CASSQTGIHEQYF,TRBD1,TRBV11-3,TRBJ2-7
CASSRMERSEQFF,.,TRBV7-9,TRBJ2-1
CASSPGTLNTEAFF,.,TRBV9,TRBJ1-1
CASSQPAGGSTDTQYF,TRBD2,TRBV5-7,TRBJ2-3
CASSYANRESDTQYF,.,TRBV6-6,TRBJ2-3
CASSSTSGSNQPQHF,.,TRBV7-2,TRBJ1-5
CASSFQGADYGYTF,TRBD1,TRBV7-8,TRBJ1-2
CARNRDVGGYTF,.,TRBV2,TRBJ1-2
CASSLSLDSTKQYF,.,TRBV5-4,TRBJ2-7
CATSREAGGADTQYF,TRBD2,TRBV15,TRBJ2-3
CASGNDEQFF,.,TRBV9,TRBJ2-1
CASRGGTGSYEQYF,.,TRBV2,TRBJ2-7
CASSPASGSISETQYF,TRBD2,TRBV18,TRBJ2-5
CASSHRDSNQPQHF,.,TRBV27,TRBJ1-5
CASSQRPDRERGYTF,TRBD1,TRBV7-8,TRBJ1-2